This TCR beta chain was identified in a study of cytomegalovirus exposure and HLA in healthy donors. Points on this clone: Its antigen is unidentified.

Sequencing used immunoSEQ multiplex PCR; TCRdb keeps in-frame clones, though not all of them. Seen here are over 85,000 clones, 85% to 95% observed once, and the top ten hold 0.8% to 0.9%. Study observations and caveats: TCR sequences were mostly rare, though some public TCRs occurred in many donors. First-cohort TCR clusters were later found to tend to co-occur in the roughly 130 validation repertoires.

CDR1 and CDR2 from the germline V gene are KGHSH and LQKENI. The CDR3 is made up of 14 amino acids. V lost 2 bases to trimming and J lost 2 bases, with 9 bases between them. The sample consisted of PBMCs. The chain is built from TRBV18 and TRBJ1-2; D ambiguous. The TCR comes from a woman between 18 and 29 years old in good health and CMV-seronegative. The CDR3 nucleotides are TGTGCCAGCTCACCAGAGGGTTACAACTATGGCTACACCTTC. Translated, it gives CASSPEGYNYGYTF. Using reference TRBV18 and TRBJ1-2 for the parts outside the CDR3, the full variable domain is NAGVMQNPRHLVRRRGQEARLRCSPMKGHSHVYWYRQLPEEGLKFMVYLQKENIIDESGMPKERFSAEFPKEGPSILRIQQVVRGDSAAYFCASSPEGYNYGYTFGSGTRLTVV.